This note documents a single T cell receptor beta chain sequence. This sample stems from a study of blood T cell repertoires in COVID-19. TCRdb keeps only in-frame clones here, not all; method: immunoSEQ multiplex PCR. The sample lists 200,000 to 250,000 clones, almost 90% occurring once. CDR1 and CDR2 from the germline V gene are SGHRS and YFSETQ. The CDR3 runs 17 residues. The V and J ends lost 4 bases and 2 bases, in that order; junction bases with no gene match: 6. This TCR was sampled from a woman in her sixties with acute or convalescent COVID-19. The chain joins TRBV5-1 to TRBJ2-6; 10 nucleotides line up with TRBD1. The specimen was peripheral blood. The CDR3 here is CASSPGTGATGANVLTF. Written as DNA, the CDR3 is TGCGCCAGCAGCCCCGGGACAGGGGCAACTGGGGCCAACGTCCTGACTTTC.